This TCR beta chain was found in a study of T-cell memory formation after mild COVID-19. Study observations and caveats: Certain responding clones were present in pre-infection memory, suggesting participation of cross-reactive memory. Largely, contracting CD4+ clones fell within CM and EM, and contracting CD8+ clones within EMRA.

Amplification by 5'RACE using constant-segment primers produced TCR alpha and TCR beta cDNA libraries that carried sample barcodes and UMIs. Via MiXCR, TCRdb re-called the 5' RACE reads, giving one row per CDR3 protein. The sample consists of a few hundred thousand distinct CDR3 sequences, roughly a sixth of them appearing once. The V end lost 8 bases, the J end lost 5 bases, and 12 bases lay between the germline ends. Germline V lookup: CDR1 MNHEY, CDR2 SVGEGT. The CDR3 is 12 amino acids. As for this clonotype: Its cognate antigen is unknown.

The specimen was PBMCs or a T cell subset sorted from them (not recorded which). The origin of this receptor is a man between 18 and 29 years old who had mild COVID-19 (a few samples of this study predate the infection). Cell type and time point are not known. The chain joins TRBV6-2 or TRBV6-3 to TRBJ2-5; possibly TRBD1 for D (7 bases). CDR3 coding DNA: TGTGCCAGCTGGAGGGGGCTTGAGACCCAGTACTTC. Translating it yields CASWRGLETQYF.